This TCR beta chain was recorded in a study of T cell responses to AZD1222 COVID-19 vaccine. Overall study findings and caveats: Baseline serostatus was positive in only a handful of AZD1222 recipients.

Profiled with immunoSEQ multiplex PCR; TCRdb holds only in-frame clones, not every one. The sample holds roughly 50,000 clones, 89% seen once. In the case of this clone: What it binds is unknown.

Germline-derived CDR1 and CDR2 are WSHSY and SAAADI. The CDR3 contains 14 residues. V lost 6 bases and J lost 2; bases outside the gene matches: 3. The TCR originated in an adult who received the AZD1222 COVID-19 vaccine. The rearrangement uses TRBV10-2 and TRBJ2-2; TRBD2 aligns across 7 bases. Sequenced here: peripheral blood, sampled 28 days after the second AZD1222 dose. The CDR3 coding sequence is TGCGCCAGCAGCAAAGCGGGAAACACCGGGGAGCTGTTTTTT. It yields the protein CASSKAGNTGELFF.